Following are 18 T cell receptor beta chains from one sample sequenced in a study of cytomegalovirus exposure and HLA in healthy donors. PCR used 60 Vbeta primers and 13 Jbeta primers. The method was immunoSEQ multiplex PCR; TCRdb's version includes in-frame clones alone and lacks a portion of them. Here the sample spans approximately 150,000 clones, 75% to 80% being singletons. The specimen was PBMCs. Source of these receptors: a woman aged 30 to 39 in good health and CMV-seronegative.

The chain links TRBV4-3 to TRBJ2-2, with 14 nucleotides matching TRBD2. Germline V gives CDR1 LGHNA, CDR2 YSLEER. The CDR3 runs to 17 residues. After removal of 1 base from V and 6 bases from J, the junction contained 4 bases not matched to a gene. This CDR3 reads CASSQGLAGGQAGELFF. In nucleotides, the CDR3 is TGCGCCAGCAGCCAAGGACTAGCGGGGGGGCAGGCCGGGGAGCTGTTTTTT.

The chain employs TRBV7-9 and TRBJ2-7; a weak D match, TRBD2 (6 bases). Germline V gene data show CDR1 as SEHNR and CDR2 as FQNEAQ (reference sequence). V was clipped by 4 bases and J by 3 bases, with 13 bases between them. The length of the CDR3 is 14 residues. The CDR3 sequence: CASSSDSGFYEQYF. CDR3 in DNA: TGTGCCAGCAGCTCTGACAGCGGGTTCTACGAGCAGTACTTC.

This rearrangement joins TRBV6-1 to TRBJ2-3, with D possibly being TRBD1 (6 bases). There are 15 residues in the CDR3. The V end lost 7 bases, the J end lost 5 bases, and 19 bases lay between the germline ends. Germline CDR1 is MNHNS and CDR2 is SASEGT. This chain's CDR3 is CASTSSWGQGDTQYF. The CDR3 bases are TGTGCCAGCACCAGTAGCTGGGGGCAGGGAGATACGCAGTATTTT.

DNA for the CDR3: TGTGCCAGTCGGGTTAGGACAGGGAATTCACCCCTCCACTTT. It encodes CASRVRTGNSPLHF. The chain combines TRBV19 with TRBJ1-6, with 8 bases lining up with TRBD1. J gave up 7 bases and V 8 bases, and 7 bases lay outside the gene matches. The germline gives CDR1 LNHDA, CDR2 SQIVND (reference sequence). The CDR3 spans 14 residues. Full variable domain (remainder filled in from reference TRBV19 and TRBJ1-6): DGGITQSPKYLFRKEGQNVTLSCEQNLNHDAMYWYRQDPGQGLRLIYYSQIVNDFQKGDIAEGYSVSREKKESFPLTVTSAQKNPTAFYLCASRVRTGNSPLHFGNGTRLTVT.

Here the CDR3 DNA reads TGTGCCAGCAGGAGCCCCGGAGCGAACACTGAAGCTTTCTTT. Translated, it gives CASRSPGANTEAFF. The rearrangement links TRBV6-5 to TRBJ1-1; D is unclear. Germline CDR1 is MNHEY and CDR2 is SVGAGI. CDR3 length equals 14 residues. Trimming took 6 bases from V and 1 from J, leaving 12 bases between them.

This clone was observed a few times. V is TRBV25-1 and J is TRBJ2-5; 8 bases fit TRBD1. In germline, CDR1 is MGHDK, CDR2 SYGVNS. This CDR3 has 18 residues. The trim removed 3 bases at V and 3 bases at J, leaving 15 bases unmatched. The CDR3, as DNA: TGTGCCAGCAGTGACCTCAAATTGCAGGGGGCCGGGAAAGAGACCCAGTACTTC. Protein: CASSDLKLQGAGKETQYF.

V usage is TRBV7-9 and J usage is TRBJ2-7, with a tentative D call TRBD2 (6 bases). Trimming pared 1 base from V and 3 bases from J, leaving 10 bases between. Looked up from germline, CDR1 is SEHNR and CDR2 is FQNEAQ (reference sequence). This CDR3 is 14 amino acids long. The CDR3 loop reads CASSLDGGGYEQYF. CDR3 nucleotides: TGTGCCAGCAGCTTAGATGGGGGAGGCTACGAGCAGTACTTC.

This chain links TRBV6-4 with TRBJ1-1, with D unresolved. V shed 6 bases and J shed 1 base, with 9 bases lying between them. The CDR3 totals 13 residues. From germline, CDR1 is MRHNA and CDR2 SNTAGT. CDR3 sequence: CASSLEGNTEAFF. In DNA, the CDR3 is TGTGCCAGCAGCCTCGAGGGGAACACTGAAGCTTTCTTT.

V and J are TRBV11-2 and TRBJ2-1, with D possibly TRBD2 on 5 matching bases. Germline-derived CDR1 and CDR2 are SGHAT and FQNNGV. This CDR3 contains 14 residues. The ends were cut back, 10 bases at V and 5 bases at J, with 18 bases in the middle. The CDR3 DNA reads as TGTGCCACCCGGAGGCCTGGTCAGGACAATGAGCAGTTCTTC. It yields the protein CATRRPGQDNEQFF.

The rearrangement joins TRBV7-9 to TRBJ2-3, with a weak D call TRBD2 (5 bases). The CDR3 is made up of 17 amino acids. The V and J ends lost 1 base and 4 bases respectively, with 18 bases between them. The germline gives CDR1 SEHNR, CDR2 FQNEAQ (reference sequence). CDR3 in DNA: TGTGCCAGCAGCTTAGTATTGGACTCAGTCAGGCCAGATACGCAGTATTTT. It codes for CASSLVLDSVRPDTQYF.

This clone was observed a single time. The rearrangement uses TRBV7-6 and TRBJ2-1; 12 nucleotides align to TRBD1. The CDR3 contains 15 residues. Germline loops: CDR1 SGHVS, CDR2 FNYEAQ. V trimming: 5 bases; J trimming: 8 bases; junction bases outside the gene matches: 7. CDR3: CASSRRDRGRDEQFF. As DNA, the CDR3 is TGTGCCAGCAGCCGCCGGGACAGGGGGCGGGATGAGCAGTTCTTC.

This chain connects TRBV6-1 to TRBJ1-2, with D possibly being TRBD1 (5 bases). The CDR3 spans 14 residues. Germline V gene data show CDR1 as MNHNS and CDR2 as SASEGT. Deletions cut 6 bases from V and 1 base from J, with 12 bases between. The CDR3 DNA reads TGTGCCAGCAGGATGACAGTCCTTAACTATGGCTACACCTTC. Protein product: CASRMTVLNYGYTF.

This clone has more than one count but fewer than ten. CDR3: CSVGDRGRWEQYF. The CDR3 region has the DNA TGCAGCGTTGGAGACAGGGGGCGTTGGGAGCAGTACTTC. The chain joins TRBV29-1 to TRBJ2-7, with 10 positions matching TRBD1. Germline V gene data show CDR1 as SQVTM and CDR2 as ANQGSEA. Trimming cost V 4 bases and J 7 bases; bases outside gene matches: 7. The CDR3 has 13 amino acids.

The chain is built from TRBV4-3 and TRBJ1-2, with TRBD1 as a possible D gene (5 bases). The CDR3 is 16 amino acids. V shed 0 bases and J shed 8 bases, with 19 bases lying between them. Germline V lookup: CDR1 LGHNA, CDR2 YSLEER. CDR3 DNA: TGCGCCAGCAGCCAAGACTCGTCAGGGAGGATCGGGGGCTACACCTTC. Translating it yields CASSQDSSGRIGGYTF.

The genes are TRBV7-3 and TRBJ2-3, with D unresolved. The CDR3 is made up of 14 amino acids. The germline V gene has CDR1 SGHTA and CDR2 FQGTGA. Trimming took 5 bases from V and 0 from J, leaving 9 bases between them. The CDR3 protein is CASSPGRSTDTQYF. CDR3 sequence (DNA): TGTGCCAGCAGCCCCGGTCGTAGCACAGATACGCAGTATTTT.

This clone turned up a few times. The V gene is TRBV10-1, the J gene TRBJ1-1, with 8 bases identical to TRBD1. Per germline, CDR1 WNHNN and CDR2 SYGVQD (reference sequence). The CDR3 totals 17 residues. V was pared by 0 bases and J by 0 bases, with 6 bases of the junction left unmatched. CDR3 nucleotides: TGCGCCAGCAGTGAGTCTTGGACAGGGATGATGAACACTGAAGCTTTCTTT. It encodes CASSESWTGMMNTEAFF.

V and J are TRBV7-2 and TRBJ1-4; D is undetermined. V lost 4 bases, J lost 2 bases, and 11 bases lay in between. CDR1 and CDR2 (germline): SGHTA, FQGNSA. The length of the CDR3 is 15 residues. This chain's CDR3 is CASSWSGVTNEKLFF. The CDR3 bases are TGTGCCAGCAGCTGGTCCGGAGTGACTAATGAAAAACTGTTTTTT.

The chain combines TRBV6-7 with TRBJ2-7, with 8 bases aligning to TRBD1. TRBV6-7 counts as an open reading frame of uncertain function. The CDR3 is 14 residues long. Trimming took 6 bases from V and 4 from J; bases not matched to a gene: 8. The CDR3 sequence is CASRHWTGNYEQYF. As DNA, the CDR3 is TGTGCCAGCAGACACTGGACAGGGAATTACGAGCAGTACTTC.